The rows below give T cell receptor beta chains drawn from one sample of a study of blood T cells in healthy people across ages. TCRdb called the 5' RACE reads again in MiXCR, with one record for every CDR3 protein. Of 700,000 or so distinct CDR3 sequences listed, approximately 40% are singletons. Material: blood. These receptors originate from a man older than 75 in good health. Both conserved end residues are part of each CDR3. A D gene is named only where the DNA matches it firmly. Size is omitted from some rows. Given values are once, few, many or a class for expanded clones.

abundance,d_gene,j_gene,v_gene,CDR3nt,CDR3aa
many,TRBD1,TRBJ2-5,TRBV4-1,TGCGCCAGCAGCCAAGAGTCCGACAGGGGGCTAACTCAAGAGACCCAGTACTTC,CASSQESDRGLTQETQYF
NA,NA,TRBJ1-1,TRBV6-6,TGTGCCAGCAGTACCACCTGGACGGCCGGGGGGAACACTGAAGCTTTCTTT,CASSTTWTAGGNTEAFF
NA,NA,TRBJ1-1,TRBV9,TGTGCCAGCAGCGCCGAGCAAGTGAACACTGAAGCTTTCTTT,CASSAEQVNTEAFF
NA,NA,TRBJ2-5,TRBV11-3,TGTGCCAGCAGCTCTTCGGGGAGTAGCGGCCAAGAGACCCAGTACTTC,CASSSSGSSGQETQYF
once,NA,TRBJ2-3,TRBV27,TGTGCCAGCAGCCCCGCGACAGGGAGGGCAGATACGCAGTATTTT,CASSPATGRADTQYF
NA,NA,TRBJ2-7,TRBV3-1,TGTGCCAGCAGCCAAGAATTTGGGTGGGCGGGTCATAGCTCCTACGAGCAGTACTTC,CASSQEFGWAGHSSYEQYF
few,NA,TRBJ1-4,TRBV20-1,TGCAGTGCTAGGCCTACTGCTAGAACAACTAATGAAAAACTGTTTTTT,CSARPTARTTNEKLFF
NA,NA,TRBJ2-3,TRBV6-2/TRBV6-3,TGTGCCAGCAGTTATTTCGCCGGTACAGATACGCAGTATTTT,CASSYFAGTDTQYF
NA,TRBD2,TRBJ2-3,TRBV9,TGTGCCAGCAGCCCGATGCCGGGACTAGCGAGCAATACGCAGTATTTT,CASSPMPGLASNTQYF
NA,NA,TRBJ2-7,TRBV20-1,TGCAGTGCTAGAGTTAATTCGGACGAGCAGTACTTC,CSARVNSDEQYF
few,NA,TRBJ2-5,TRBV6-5,TGTGCCAGCAGCTCCTGGCGGAACCAAGAGACCCAGTACTTC,CASSSWRNQETQYF
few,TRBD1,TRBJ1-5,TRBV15,TGTGCCACCGGTCGAGAGTGGACAGGTAGCAATCAGCCCCAGCATTTT,CATGREWTGSNQPQHF
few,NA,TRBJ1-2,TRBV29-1,TGCAGCGTCCTGGGGGGGCCGGGTGGCTACACCTTC,CSVLGGPGGYTF
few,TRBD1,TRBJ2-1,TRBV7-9,TGTGCCAGCAGCTTAGAGGACAGGGCGAATGAGCAGTTCTTC,CASSLEDRANEQFF
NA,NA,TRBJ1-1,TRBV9,TGTGCCAGCAACCGGGGGGTGGACACTGAAGCTTTCTTT,CASNRGVDTEAFF
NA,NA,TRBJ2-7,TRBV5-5,TGTGCCAGCAGCTTGGCACAGCCTAACCACGAGCAGTACTTC,CASSLAQPNHEQYF
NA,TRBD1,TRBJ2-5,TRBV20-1,TGCAGTGCTACGGGACAGGGGGTAACCCAGTACTTC,CSATGQGVTQYF
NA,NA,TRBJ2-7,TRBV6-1,TGTGCCAACAGGCTGTTGTTGGACGTATCCTACGAGCAGTACTTC,CANRLLLDVSYEQYF
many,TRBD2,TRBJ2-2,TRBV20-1,TGCAGTGCTAGGCGGACTAGCGGGAGTTACGGGGAGCTGTTTTTT,CSARRTSGSYGELFF
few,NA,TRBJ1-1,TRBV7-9,TGTGCCAGCAGCCCAAGGATAGCTACCAACACTGAAGCTTTCTTT,CASSPRIATNTEAFF
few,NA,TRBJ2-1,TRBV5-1,TGCGCCAGCAGCGCCGGGAGCGGATACAATGAGCAGTTCTTC,CASSAGSGYNEQFF
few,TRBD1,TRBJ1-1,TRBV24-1,TGTGCCACCAGTGACCCGAACAGGGGGCTCTATTTCTTT,CATSDPNRGLYFF
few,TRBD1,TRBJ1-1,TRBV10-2,TGCGCCAGCAGTGAGTCGGGCACAGGGGGCTCGACTTTCTTT,CASSESGTGGSTFF
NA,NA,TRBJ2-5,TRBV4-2,TGTGCCAGCAGCCAAGATACTAGCTTCGAGACCCAGTACTTC,CASSQDTSFETQYF
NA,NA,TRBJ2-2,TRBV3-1,TGTGCCAGCAGCCCCCGGGACTCGAACACCGGGGAGCTGTTTTTT,CASSPRDSNTGELFF
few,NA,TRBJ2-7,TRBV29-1,TGCAGCGCACGGAAAGAGACAGAACCAAAAATCTACGAGCAGTACTTC,CSARKETEPKIYEQYF
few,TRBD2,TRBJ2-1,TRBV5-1,TGCGCCAGCAGCTTGGGACTAGCGGGAGATATCTACAATGAGCAGTTCTTC,CASSLGLAGDIYNEQFF
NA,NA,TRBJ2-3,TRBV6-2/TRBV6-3,TGTGCCAGCAGTTATGGCTATAGCACAGATACGCAGTATTTT,CASSYGYSTDTQYF
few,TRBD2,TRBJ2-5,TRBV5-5,TGTGCCAGCAGCTTGGGTGTAGCGGGGGTACAAGAGACCCAGTACTTC,CASSLGVAGVQETQYF
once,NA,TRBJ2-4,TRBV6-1,TGTGCCAGCAGTACGGAGCCGCTAGCCAAAAACATTCAGTACTTC,CASSTEPLAKNIQYF
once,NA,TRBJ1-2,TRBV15,TGTGCCACCAGCGAGGGGTCAAATGGCTACACCTTC,CATSEGSNGYTF
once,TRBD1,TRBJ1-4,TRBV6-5,TGTGCCAGCATCGACAGGGAGAATGAAAAACTGTTTTTT,CASIDRENEKLFF